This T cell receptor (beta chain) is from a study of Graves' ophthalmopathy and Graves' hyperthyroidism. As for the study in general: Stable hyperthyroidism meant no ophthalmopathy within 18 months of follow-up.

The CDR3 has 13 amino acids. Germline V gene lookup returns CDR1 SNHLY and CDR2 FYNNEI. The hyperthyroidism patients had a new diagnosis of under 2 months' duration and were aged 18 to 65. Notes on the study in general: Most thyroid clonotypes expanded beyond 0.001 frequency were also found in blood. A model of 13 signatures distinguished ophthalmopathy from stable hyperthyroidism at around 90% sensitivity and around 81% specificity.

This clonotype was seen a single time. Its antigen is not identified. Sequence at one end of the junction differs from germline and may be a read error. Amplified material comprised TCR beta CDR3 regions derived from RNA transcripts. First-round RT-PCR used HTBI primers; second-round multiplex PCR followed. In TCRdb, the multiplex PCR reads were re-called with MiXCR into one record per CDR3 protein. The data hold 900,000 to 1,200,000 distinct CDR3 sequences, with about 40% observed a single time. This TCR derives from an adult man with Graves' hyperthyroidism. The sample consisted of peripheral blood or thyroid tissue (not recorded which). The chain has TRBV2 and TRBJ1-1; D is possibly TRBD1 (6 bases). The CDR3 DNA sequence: TGTGCCAGCAGCCCAGACAGGAACACTGAAGCTCTCTTT. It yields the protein CASSPDRNTEALF.